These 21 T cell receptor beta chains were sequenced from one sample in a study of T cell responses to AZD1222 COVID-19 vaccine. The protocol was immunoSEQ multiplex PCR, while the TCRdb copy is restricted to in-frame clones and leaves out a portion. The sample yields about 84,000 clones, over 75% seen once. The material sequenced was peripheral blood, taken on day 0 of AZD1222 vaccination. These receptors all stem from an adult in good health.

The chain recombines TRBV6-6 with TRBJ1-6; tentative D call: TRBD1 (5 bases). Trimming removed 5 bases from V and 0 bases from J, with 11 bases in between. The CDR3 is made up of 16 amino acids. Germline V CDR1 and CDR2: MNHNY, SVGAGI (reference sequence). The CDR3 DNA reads TGTGCCAGCAGTAAGGGGACGAGCTCCTATAATTCACCCCTCCACTTT. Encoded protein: CASSKGTSSYNSPLHF.

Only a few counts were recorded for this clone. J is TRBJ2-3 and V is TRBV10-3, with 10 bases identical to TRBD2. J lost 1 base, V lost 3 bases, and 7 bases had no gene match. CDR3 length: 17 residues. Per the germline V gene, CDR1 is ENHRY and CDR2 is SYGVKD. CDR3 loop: CAISDPSGRGGTDTQYF. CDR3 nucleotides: TGTGCCATCAGTGACCCTAGCGGGAGAGGTGGCACAGATACGCAGTATTTT.

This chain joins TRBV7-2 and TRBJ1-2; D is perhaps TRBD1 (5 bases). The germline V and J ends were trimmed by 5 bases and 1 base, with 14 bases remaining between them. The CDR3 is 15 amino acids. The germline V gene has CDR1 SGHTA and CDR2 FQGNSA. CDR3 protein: CASSLLGTLNYGYTF. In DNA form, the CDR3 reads TGTGCCAGCAGCCTGTTGGGGACCCTTAACTATGGCTACACCTTC.

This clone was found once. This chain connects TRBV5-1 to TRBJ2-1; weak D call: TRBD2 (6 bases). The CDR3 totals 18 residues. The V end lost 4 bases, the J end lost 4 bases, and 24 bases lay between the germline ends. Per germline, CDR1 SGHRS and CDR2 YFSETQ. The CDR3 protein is CASSVEGGNGLAYNEQFF. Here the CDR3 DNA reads TGCGCCAGCAGCGTGGAGGGCGGCAACGGGTTAGCATACAATGAGCAGTTCTTC.

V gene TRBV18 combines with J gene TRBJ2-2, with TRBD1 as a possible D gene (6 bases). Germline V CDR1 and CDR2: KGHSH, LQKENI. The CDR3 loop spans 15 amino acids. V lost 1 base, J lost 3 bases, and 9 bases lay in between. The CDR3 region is CASSPRAGDTGELFF. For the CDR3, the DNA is TGTGCCAGCTCACCACGGGCAGGGGACACCGGGGAGCTGTTTTTT.

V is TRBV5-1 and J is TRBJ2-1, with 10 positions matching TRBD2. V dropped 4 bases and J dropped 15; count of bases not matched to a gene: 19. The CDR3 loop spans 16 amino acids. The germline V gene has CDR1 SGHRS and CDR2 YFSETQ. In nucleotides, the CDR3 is TGCGCCAGCAGCCGCGTGCTAGCGGGAGACCGGCGAGTTTTGTTCTTC. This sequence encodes CASSRVLAGDRRVLFF.

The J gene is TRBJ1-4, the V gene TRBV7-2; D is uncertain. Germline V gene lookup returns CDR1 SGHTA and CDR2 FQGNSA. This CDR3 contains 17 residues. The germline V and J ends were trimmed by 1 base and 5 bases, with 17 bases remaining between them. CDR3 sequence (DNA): TGTGCCAGCAGCTTAGTTCTTGAGACGTCGGGGAATGAAAAACTGTTTTTT. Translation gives CASSLVLETSGNEKLFF.

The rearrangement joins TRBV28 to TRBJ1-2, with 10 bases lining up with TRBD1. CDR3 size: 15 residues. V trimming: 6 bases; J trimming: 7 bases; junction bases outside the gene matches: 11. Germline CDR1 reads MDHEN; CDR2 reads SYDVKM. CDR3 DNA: TGTGCCAGCAGGACCGGGACAGGGGAGTCAGGTGGCTACACCTTC. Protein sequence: CASRTGTGESGGYTF.

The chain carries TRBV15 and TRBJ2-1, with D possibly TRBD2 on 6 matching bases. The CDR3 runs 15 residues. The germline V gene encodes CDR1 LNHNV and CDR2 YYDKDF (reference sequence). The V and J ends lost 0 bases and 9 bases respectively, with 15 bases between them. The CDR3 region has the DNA TGTGCCACCAGCAGAGATAATGGGCTAGCGTTTGAGCAGTTCTTC. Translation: CATSRDNGLAFEQFF.

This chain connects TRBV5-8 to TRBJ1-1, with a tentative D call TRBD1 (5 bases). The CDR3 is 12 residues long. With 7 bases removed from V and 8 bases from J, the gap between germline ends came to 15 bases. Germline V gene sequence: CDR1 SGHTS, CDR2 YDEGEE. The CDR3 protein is CASVWEGTEAFF. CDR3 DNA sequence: TGTGCCAGCGTTTGGGAGGGGACGGAAGCTTTCTTT.

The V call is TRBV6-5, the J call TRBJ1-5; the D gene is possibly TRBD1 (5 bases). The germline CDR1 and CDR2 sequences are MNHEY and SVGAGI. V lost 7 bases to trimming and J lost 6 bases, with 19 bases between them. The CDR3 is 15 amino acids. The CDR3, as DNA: TGTGCCAGCACCCCACTGCAGGGTTTTGGTCAGCCCCAGCATTTT. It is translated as CASTPLQGFGQPQHF.

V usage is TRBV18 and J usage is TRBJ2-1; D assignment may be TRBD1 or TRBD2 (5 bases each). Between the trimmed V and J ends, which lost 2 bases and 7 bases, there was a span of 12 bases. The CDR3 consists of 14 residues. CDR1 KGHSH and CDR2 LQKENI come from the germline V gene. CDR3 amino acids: CASSPGTGGNEQFF. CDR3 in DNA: TGTGCCAGCTCACCAGGGACGGGCGGGAATGAGCAGTTCTTC.

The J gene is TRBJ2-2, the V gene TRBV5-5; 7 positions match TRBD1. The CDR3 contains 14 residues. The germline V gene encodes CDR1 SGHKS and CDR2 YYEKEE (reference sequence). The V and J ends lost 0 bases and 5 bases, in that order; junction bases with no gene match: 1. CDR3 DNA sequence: TGTGCCAGCAGCTTGGGACAGGGTACCGGGGAGCTGTTTTTT. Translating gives CASSLGQGTGELFF.

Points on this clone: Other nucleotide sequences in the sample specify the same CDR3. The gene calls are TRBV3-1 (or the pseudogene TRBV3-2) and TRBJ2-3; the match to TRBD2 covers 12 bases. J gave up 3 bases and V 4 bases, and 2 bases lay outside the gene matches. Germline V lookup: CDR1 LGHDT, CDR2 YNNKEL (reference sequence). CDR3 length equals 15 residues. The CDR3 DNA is TGTGCCAGCAGCCCGACTAGCGGGAGTACAGATACGCAGTATTTT. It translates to CASSPTSGSTDTQYF.

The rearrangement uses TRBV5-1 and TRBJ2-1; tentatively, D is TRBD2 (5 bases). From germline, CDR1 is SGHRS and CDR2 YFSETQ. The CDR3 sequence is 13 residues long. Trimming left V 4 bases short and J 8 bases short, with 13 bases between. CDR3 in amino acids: CASSPLARDEQFF. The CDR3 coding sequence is TGCGCCAGCAGCCCTTTGGCGCGGGATGAGCAGTTCTTC.

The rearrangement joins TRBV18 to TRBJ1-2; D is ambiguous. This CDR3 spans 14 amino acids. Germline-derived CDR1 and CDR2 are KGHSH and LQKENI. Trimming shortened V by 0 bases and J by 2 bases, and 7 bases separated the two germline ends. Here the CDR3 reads CASSPPSRNYGYTF. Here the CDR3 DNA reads TGTGCCAGCTCACCACCGAGCAGGAACTATGGCTACACCTTC.

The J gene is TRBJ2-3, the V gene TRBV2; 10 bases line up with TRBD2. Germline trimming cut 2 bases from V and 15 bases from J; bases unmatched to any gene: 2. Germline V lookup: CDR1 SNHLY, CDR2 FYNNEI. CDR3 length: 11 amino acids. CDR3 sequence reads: CASSELAGGYF. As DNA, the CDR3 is TGTGCCAGCAGTGAATTAGCGGGGGGATATTTT.

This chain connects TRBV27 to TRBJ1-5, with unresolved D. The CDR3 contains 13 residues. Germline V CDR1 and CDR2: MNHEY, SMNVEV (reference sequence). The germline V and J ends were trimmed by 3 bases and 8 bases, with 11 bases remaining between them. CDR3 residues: CASSFSFLEPQHF. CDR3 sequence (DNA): TGTGCCAGCAGTTTTTCCTTTCTGGAGCCCCAGCATTTT.

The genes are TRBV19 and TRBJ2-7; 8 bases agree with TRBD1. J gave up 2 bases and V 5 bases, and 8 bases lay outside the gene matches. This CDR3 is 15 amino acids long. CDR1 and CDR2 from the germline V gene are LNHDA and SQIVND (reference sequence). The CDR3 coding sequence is TGTGCCAGTAGTGATTCGGACAGGGCGGCCTACGAGCAGTACTTC. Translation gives CASSDSDRAAYEQYF.

The CDR3 loop reads CASGDGTNEKLFF. In DNA form, the CDR3 reads TGTGCCAGCGGTGATGGGACTAATGAAAAACTGTTTTTT. The chain has TRBV28 and TRBJ1-4, with unresolved D. Trimming left V 8 bases short and J 2 bases short, with 9 bases between. CDR3 size: 13 residues. Germline V gene data show CDR1 as MDHEN and CDR2 as SYDVKM.

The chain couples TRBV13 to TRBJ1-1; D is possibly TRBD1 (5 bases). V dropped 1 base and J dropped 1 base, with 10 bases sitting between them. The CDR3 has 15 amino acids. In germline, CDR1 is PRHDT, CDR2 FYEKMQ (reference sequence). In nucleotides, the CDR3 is TGTGCCAGCAGCTTAGATTGGGGCGGGAACACTGAAGCTTTCTTT. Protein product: CASSLDWGGNTEAFF.